A single sample gave rise to the 22 T cell receptor beta chains below, sequenced in a study of response to subunit inactivated influenza vaccine. TCRdb re-analysed the RT-PCR reads in MiXCR, keeping a single row per CDR3 protein. The table records over 750,000 distinct CDR3 sequences, 21% of them present only once. The input for sequencing was PBMCs from blood, taken 5 days after vaccination. Receptors were obtained from a man aged 45-60 years who received an inactivated influenza vaccine.

In its sample, this clonotype was seen a few times. This chain joins TRBV20-1 and TRBJ2-7; D gene unclear. V was cut by 6 bases and J by 2 bases, with 14 bases left in between. Germline lookup yields CDR1 DFQATT and CDR2 SNEGSKA (reference sequence). This CDR3 spans 13 amino acids. CDR3 amino acids: CSATGRAAYEQYF. CDR3 nucleotides: TGCAGTGCAACTGGTCGGGCAGCCTACGAGCAGTACTTC.

This clonotype has a handful of counts. The chain recombines TRBV10-3 with TRBJ1-6, with 7 bases lining up with TRBD1. There are 15 residues in the CDR3. Germline V CDR1 and CDR2: ENHRY, SYGVKD. V was clipped by 5 bases and J by 7 bases; unmatched bases: 8. Here the CDR3 reads CAISQGERLNSPLHF. The CDR3, as DNA: TGTGCCATCAGTCAGGGGGAAAGGCTGAATTCACCCCTCCACTTT.

This clonotype was observed a few times. The V and J genes are TRBV7-8 and TRBJ2-1; a possible D gene is TRBD1 (5 bases). Per germline, CDR1 SGHVS and CDR2 FQNEAQ. V was pared by 4 bases and J by 10 bases, with 20 bases between. This CDR3 has 15 residues. The CDR3, as DNA: TGTGCCAGCAGCTGGTACACCCAGGGATTTGGGGAGCAGTTCTTC. This encodes CASSWYTQGFGEQFF.

The chain has TRBV20-1 and TRBJ1-1; D call uncertain. Germline V gene data show CDR1 as DFQATT and CDR2 as SNEGSKA (reference sequence). This CDR3 has 11 amino acids. Trimming pared 6 bases from V and 11 bases from J, leaving 16 bases between. The CDR3 DNA follows: TGCAGTGCGCTCCTAACTCCGACGGCTTTCTTT. This sequence encodes CSALLTPTAFF.

The chain carries TRBV19 and TRBJ2-1; D might be TRBD1 or TRBD2, each matching 5 bases. Trimming removed 11 bases from V and 5 bases from J, with 16 bases in between. The CDR3 extends over 13 amino acids. Germline lookup yields CDR1 LNHDA and CDR2 SQIVND (reference sequence). The CDR3 DNA is TGTGCCGTCAAGCCGGGACGAGACAATGAGCAGTTCTTC. This translates into CAVKPGRDNEQFF.

This clonotype was picked up many times. This sequence joins TRBV4-3 and TRBJ2-2; D may be TRBD1 (6 bases). The CDR3 is made up of 18 amino acids. CDR1 and CDR2 from the germline V gene are LGHNA and YSLEER. Trimming left V 0 bases short and J 4 bases short, with 18 bases between. The CDR3 DNA sequence: TGCGCCAGCAGCCAAGATTACTGGGCAGGGGATGTCACCGGGGAGCTGTTTTTT. Translated: CASSQDYWAGDVTGELFF.

This clonotype has more than one count but fewer than ten. The rearrangement uses TRBV12-2 and TRBJ2-5; the D call in the table, TRBD2, was not verified against the DNA. TRBV12-2 has pseudogene status. The CDR3 is made up of 16 amino acids. CDR3 amino acids: CASRCIHQGEEETQYF. In DNA, the CDR3 is TGTGCAAGTCGCTGTATACACCAAGGGGAGGAAGAGACCCAGTACTTC.

J is TRBJ2-5 and V is TRBV18; TRBD2 agrees at 9 bases. The CDR3 is 18 amino acids. V shed 6 bases and J 0 bases; nucleotides not matched to a gene: 14. Germline V CDR1 and CDR2: KGHSH, LQKENI. The CDR3: CASSNGRRGGRDQETQYF. CDR3 DNA: TGTGCCAGCTCGAACGGACGGCGGGGGGGCAGGGACCAAGAGACCCAGTACTTC.

V and J are TRBV7-9 and TRBJ1-1; a possible D gene is TRBD1 (5 bases). The CDR3 sequence is 12 residues long. CDR1 and CDR2 from the germline V gene are SEHNR and FQNEAQ (reference sequence). V was cut by 7 bases and J by 3 bases, with 9 bases left in between. The CDR3 spells CASTQGYTEAFF. The CDR3 nucleotides are TGTGCCAGCACCCAGGGATACACTGAAGCTTTCTTT. Together with reference TRBV7-9 and TRBJ1-1, the CDR3 gives the full variable domain: DTGVSQNPRHKITKRGQNVTFRCDPISEHNRLYWYRQTLGQGPEFLTYFQNEAQLEKSRLLSDRFSAERPKGSFSTLEIQRTEQGDSAMYLCASTQGYTEAFFGQGTRLTVV.

This clonotype was picked up a small number of times. The J gene is TRBJ2-3, the V gene TRBV28, with D tentatively TRBD1 (5 bases). CDR1 and CDR2 (germline): MDHEN, SYDVKM. Trimming left V 3 bases short and J 5 bases short, with 12 bases between. The CDR3 extends over 14 amino acids. Here the CDR3 reads CASSFQGIGDTQYF. CDR3 coding DNA: TGTGCCAGCAGTTTTCAGGGAATTGGAGATACGCAGTATTTT. Combining the CDR3 with reference TRBV28 and TRBJ2-3 gives the whole variable domain DVKVTQSSRYLVKRTGEKVFLECVQDMDHENMFWYRQDPGLGLRLIYFSYDVKMKEKGDIPEGYSVSREKKERFSLILESASTNQTSMYLCASSFQGIGDTQYFGPGTRLTVL.

The chain uses TRBV13 and TRBJ2-1, with D tentatively TRBD1 (6 bases). The germline V and J ends were trimmed by 8 bases and 0 bases, with 11 bases remaining between them. The V gene's germline CDR1 is PRHDT and CDR2 FYEKMQ (reference sequence). This CDR3 comprises 14 residues. CDR3 loop: CASGDKSSYNEQFF. The CDR3 region has the DNA TGTGCCAGCGGGGACAAGAGCTCCTACAATGAGCAGTTCTTC.

The chain joins TRBV7-2 to TRBJ2-7, with 11 bases lining up with TRBD2. The CDR3 covers 14 residues. The germline V gene has CDR1 SGHTA and CDR2 FQGNSA. The ends lost 5 bases at V and 4 bases at J; junction bases unmatched: 4. The CDR3 DNA reads TGTGCCAGCAGCAAGGGGACTAGCGGATACGAGCAGTACTTC. Its translation: CASSKGTSGYEQYF. The whole variable domain, remainder taken from reference TRBV7-2 and TRBJ2-7, is GAGVSQSPSNKVTEKGKDVELRCDPISGHTALYWYRQSLGQGLEFLIYFQGNSAPDKSGLPSDRFSAERTGGSVSTLTIQRTQQEDSAVYLCASSKGTSGYEQYFGPGTRLTVT.

This clonotype was counted at least ten times. V usage is TRBV20-1 and J usage is TRBJ1-5; D possibly corresponds to TRBD1 (6 bases). CDR3 length: 15 residues. Germline CDR1 is DFQATT and CDR2 is SNEGSKA (reference sequence). Trimming removed 0 bases at V and 6 bases at J, with 15 bases between. The chain's CDR3 is CSARDPPGVGQPQHF. CDR3 DNA: TGCAGTGCTAGAGATCCCCCAGGGGTGGGTCAGCCCCAGCATTTT.

This rearrangement joins TRBV6-2 or TRBV6-3 to TRBJ2-4; TRBD2 aligns across 13 bases. This CDR3 spans 19 amino acids. Per the germline V gene, CDR1 is MNHEY and CDR2 is SVGEGT. V dropped 5 bases and J dropped 0; count of bases not matched to a gene: 10. This chain's CDR3 is CASSTILAGGDVAKNIQYF. The CDR3 bases are TGTGCCAGCAGTACCATACTAGCGGGAGGGGACGTAGCCAAAAACATTCAGTACTTC.

This clonotype showed up just a few times. The chain joins TRBV5-1 to TRBJ2-7, with D possibly matching TRBD1 (6 bases). V was trimmed by 7 bases and J by 1 base, leaving 12 bases between them. Germline-derived CDR1 and CDR2 are SGHRS and YFSETQ. This CDR3 is built from 13 residues. CDR3 bases: TGCGCCAGCCGATCGACAGGATCCTACGAGCAGTACTTC. Translated: CASRSTGSYEQYF.

The chain joins TRBV18 to TRBJ2-5, with TRBD2 as a possible D gene (5 bases). Trimming shortened V by 1 base and J by 5 bases, and 14 bases separated the two germline ends. CDR1 KGHSH and CDR2 LQKENI come from the germline V gene. The CDR3 is 15 residues long. CDR3 loop: CASSPLREIGETQYF. CDR3 in DNA: TGTGCCAGCTCACCACTACGGGAAATCGGGGAGACCCAGTACTTC.

This clonotype was found a few times. V is TRBV20-1 and J is TRBJ2-2; TRBD2 matches at 11 bases. The germline V gene encodes CDR1 DFQATT and CDR2 SNEGSKA (reference sequence). Germline trimming cut 2 bases from V and 5 bases from J; bases unmatched to any gene: 4. The CDR3 covers 15 residues. The DNA for the CDR3 is TGCAGTGCTAGACTAGCGGGGGGCAGAACCGGGGAGCTGTTTTTT. Its protein is CSARLAGGRTGELFF.

The chain employs TRBV7-9 and TRBJ2-5; either TRBD1 or TRBD2 may fit D (5 bases each). Per germline, CDR1 SEHNR and CDR2 FQNEAQ (reference sequence). Trimming removed 3 bases at V and 5 bases at J, with 13 bases between. The CDR3 totals 14 residues. The CDR3 DNA is TGTGCCAGCAGCTTGGTTGAGGGGCGTGAGACCCAGTACTTC. Its translation is CASSLVEGRETQYF. The entire variable domain, with the rest obtained from reference TRBV7-9 and TRBJ2-5, is as follows: DTGVSQNPRHKITKRGQNVTFRCDPISEHNRLYWYRQTLGQGPEFLTYFQNEAQLEKSRLLSDRFSAERPKGSFSTLEIQRTEQGDSAMYLCASSLVEGRETQYFGPGTRLLVL.

This clonotype was observed a handful of times. The chain couples TRBV12-3 or TRBV12-4 to TRBJ2-2; 7 positions match TRBD1. V lost 8 bases, J lost 7 bases, and 7 bases stayed unmatched. CDR3 length: 13 amino acids. The CDR3 reads CASVRQGYGELFF. CDR3 in DNA: TGTGCCAGCGTTAGACAGGGTTACGGGGAGCTGTTTTTT.

Turning to this clonotype: Compared with germline, one end of the junction differs, possibly owing to a read error. This chain uses TRBV10-3 with TRBJ2-2, with 13 bases fitting TRBD2. The CDR3 consists of 14 residues. The germline V gene encodes CDR1 ENHRY and CDR2 SYGVKD. CDR3 in DNA: TGTGTCATCAGGACTAGCGGGAGCACCGGGGAGCTGTTTTTT. This encodes CVIRTSGSTGELFF.

This clonotype was seen a few times. The chain employs TRBV18 and TRBJ2-2; tentatively, D is TRBD1 (6 bases). Trimming cost V 3 bases and J 3 bases, with 11 bases left between them. This CDR3 has 15 amino acids. Per germline, CDR1 KGHSH and CDR2 LQKENI. CDR3 region: CASSPIQGYTGELFF. The CDR3 region has the DNA TGTGCCAGCTCACCGATACAGGGATACACCGGGGAGCTGTTTTTT.

The chain couples TRBV6-5 to TRBJ2-1, with D unresolved. The V end lost 0 bases, the J end lost 0 bases, and 9 bases lay between the germline ends. The CDR3 is 16 residues long. Germline assignment: CDR1 MNHEY and CDR2 SVGAGI. CDR3 residues: CASSYSVRSSYNEQFF. Here the CDR3 DNA reads TGTGCCAGCAGTTACTCTGTTCGGAGCTCCTACAATGAGCAGTTCTTC.